Listed below are T cell receptor beta chains from one sample, sequenced in a study of identical twins. TCRdb passed the 5' RACE reads through MiXCR, listing each CDR3 protein once. The table includes 690,000 or so distinct CDR3 sequences, more than 6.5% detected once. The same sample was also used in a study of yellow fever vaccine responses in identical twins.

The specimen sequenced was PBMCs. These receptors all stem from a young woman in good health. CDR3s leave out the opening cysteine and the closing phenylalanine or tryptophan.

J gene | V gene | CDR3 protein
TRBJ2-5 | TRBV12-3/TRBV12-4 | ASSFASGGVETQY
TRBJ2-5 | TRBV5-1 | ASSLEQGYQETQY
TRBJ1-2 | TRBV4-1 | ASSPRTGDFNYGYT
TRBJ1-1 | TRBV5-1 | ASSVGTEAVNTEAF
TRBJ2-1 | TRBV12-3/TRBV12-4 | ASSLRTSGRESYNEQF
TRBJ2-3 | TRBV5-1 | ASSSNTVADTQY
TRBJ2-7 | TRBV15 | ATSRDFYEQY
TRBJ2-7 | TRBV18 | ASSPILANEQY
TRBJ2-7 | TRBV5-1 | ASSDKPGHSYEQY
TRBJ2-7 | TRBV2 | ASSDYGLEQY
TRBJ2-3 | TRBV29-1 | SAPIPDSGEGDTQY
TRBJ2-7 | TRBV10-1 | ASSPPVGTEQY
TRBJ2-3 | TRBV9 | ASSVSWRGTDTQY
TRBJ2-3 | TRBV7-9 | ASSHQTDTQY
TRBJ2-7 | TRBV5-1 | ASSLDGTGISYEQY
TRBJ2-5 | TRBV7-9 | ASSPTGTGYQETQY
TRBJ2-5 | TRBV7-6 | ASSLPGQRPKETQY
TRBJ2-7 | TRBV28 | ASSFRVPYEQY
TRBJ2-1 | TRBV6-2/TRBV6-3 | ATEAVYPYNEQF
TRBJ2-5 | TRBV18 | ASSPNPQGGGETQY
TRBJ1-1 | TRBV5-1 | ASSPGGSETEAF
TRBJ2-7 | TRBV7-2 | ASSPSSATYEQY